This T cell receptor beta chain was sequenced for a study of cytomegalovirus exposure and HLA in healthy donors. Comments on this clone: A read error may account for a junction end that differs from germline.

It was with 60 Vbeta and 13 Jbeta primers that the PCR ran. Some clones are missing from TCRdb's copy, which holds only in-frame ones; the method was immunoSEQ multiplex PCR. The table records under 200,000 clones, more than 65% of them present only once. The CDR3 sequence is 16 residues long. Per germline, CDR1 SEHNR and CDR2 FQNEAQ (reference sequence). This clonotype was sampled from a man aged 25 to 45 in good health and CMV-seronegative. The chain recombines TRBV7-9 with TRBJ1-4; possible D gene TRBD1, 5 bases. Sequences were obtained from PBMCs. The CDR3: CSSSLAPGTRNEKLFF. DNA of the CDR3: TGTTCCAGCAGCTTAGCGCCCGGGACTCGTAATGAAAAACTGTTTTTT.